A single sample gave rise to the 13 T cell receptor beta chains below, sequenced in a study of blood T cell repertoires in COVID-19. Assay: immunoSEQ multiplex PCR; the TCRdb copy retains only in-frame clones and omits some. Found here are 400,000 or so clones, 80% to 90% of them singletons; the top ten hold about 1.1%. The specimen sequenced was PBMCs or T cells enriched from blood (not recorded which). The receptor set was obtained from a man in his thirties or forties who had recovered from COVID-19.

The gene calls are TRBV6-7 and TRBJ1-1, with TRBD1 matching 9 bases. TRBV6-7 is treated as an ORF (open reading frame) with a function not yet certain. With V trimmed by 1 base and J by 5 bases, 14 bases remained unmatched. The CDR3 runs to 18 residues. In DNA, the CDR3 is TGTGCCAGCAGTTACTTAATTACAGGGGGCGGGGTAAAGACTGAAGCTTTCTTT. Its translation: CASSYLITGGGVKTEAFF.

This chain links TRBV6-5 with TRBJ2-5, with 9 bases identical to TRBD2. CDR3 size: 14 residues. In germline, CDR1 is MNHEY, CDR2 SVGAGI. Trimming removed 2 bases from V and 7 bases from J; junction bases left unmatched: 5. CDR3 amino acids: CASSYIAGGATQYF. Here the CDR3 DNA reads TGTGCCAGCAGTTACATCGCGGGAGGGGCGACCCAGTACTTC.

The rearrangement joins TRBV30 to TRBJ2-7, with 7 bases matching TRBD2. Germline CDR1 reads GTSNPN; CDR2 reads SVGIG (reference sequence). The CDR3 contains 12 residues. Trimming at V came to 8 bases and at J to 0 bases, leaving 4 bases not matched to a gene. In nucleotides, the CDR3 is TGTGCCCGGGGCGGGAGCTCCTACGAGCAGTACTTC. Translation: CARGGSSYEQYF.

The V call is TRBV4-1, the J call TRBJ2-1; 9 bases are a match to TRBD2. Germline V gene lookup returns CDR1 MGHRA and CDR2 YSYEKL. The V and J ends lost 3 bases and 3 bases, in that order; junction bases with no gene match: 15. This CDR3 is built from 19 residues. CDR3 region: CASSQSDAVTSGNYNEQFF. The CDR3 coding sequence is TGCGCCAGCAGCCAGTCCGATGCGGTGACTAGCGGAAACTACAATGAGCAGTTCTTC.

The chain joins TRBV28 to TRBJ1-1; D is undetermined. Per the germline V gene, CDR1 is MDHEN and CDR2 is SYDVKM. The CDR3 totals 13 residues. Trimming pared 7 bases from V and 0 bases from J, leaving 9 bases between. The CDR3 region is CASTLSMNTEAFF. The CDR3 DNA reads as TGTGCCAGCACCCTATCAATGAACACTGAAGCTTTCTTT. The complete variable domain, with remaining parts taken from reference TRBV28 and TRBJ1-1, reads DVKVTQSSRYLVKRTGEKVFLECVQDMDHENMFWYRQDPGLGLRLIYFSYDVKMKEKGDIPEGYSVSREKKERFSLILESASTNQTSMYLCASTLSMNTEAFFGQGTRLTVV.

The chain has TRBV6-5 and TRBJ2-2, with 10 nucleotides matching TRBD2. CDR3 length: 16 amino acids. Trimming removed 0 bases from V and 4 bases from J; junction bases left unmatched: 2. The germline V gene has CDR1 MNHEY and CDR2 SVGAGI. CDR3 region: CASSYSSGRGTGELFF. The DNA for the CDR3 is TGTGCCAGCAGTTACTCGAGCGGGAGGGGCACCGGGGAGCTGTTTTTT.

The rearrangement uses TRBV5-5 and TRBJ1-2; 9 bases line up with TRBD1. The length of the CDR3 is 16 residues. The germline gives CDR1 SGHKS, CDR2 YYEKEE (reference sequence). With V trimmed by 1 base and J by 2 bases, 6 bases remained unmatched. The CDR3 DNA reads TGTGCCAGCAGCTTGTTCGGGGACAGGGTAAACTATGGCTACACCTTC. Translating gives CASSLFGDRVNYGYTF.

The V call is TRBV30, the J call TRBJ1-2; the D is unclear. Germline-derived CDR1 and CDR2 are GTSNPN and SVGIG (reference sequence). V lost 1 base and J lost 5, with 8 bases in between. The CDR3 is 12 amino acids. The chain's CDR3 is CAWSGPAYGYTF. In DNA, the CDR3 is TGTGCCTGGAGTGGTCCAGCGTATGGCTACACCTTC.

The CDR3 nucleotides read TGCGCCAGCAGCCCGGTGTCCACAGGCCTCTCCTACGAGCAGTACTTC. Its translation: CASSPVSTGLSYEQYF. V is TRBV4-1 and J is TRBJ2-7; D perhaps matches TRBD1 (5 bases). V was shortened by 4 bases and J by 0 bases, with 16 bases between the two germline ends. The CDR3 extends over 16 amino acids. Germline-derived CDR1 and CDR2 are MGHRA and YSYEKL.

V usage is TRBV12-5 and J usage is TRBJ2-1, with D maybe TRBD1 (5 bases). This CDR3 contains 12 residues. With 0 bases removed from V and 8 bases from J, the gap between germline ends came to 5 bases. CDR1 and CDR2 from the germline V gene are LGHNT and FRNRAP. The CDR3: CASGLVGDEQFF. In nucleotides, the CDR3 is TGTGCTAGTGGTTTGGTAGGGGATGAGCAGTTCTTC.

As to this clone: Other DNA sequences in the sample encode the same CDR3. The rearrangement joins TRBV30 to TRBJ1-5, with a weak D call TRBD1 (5 bases). The V end was cut by 4 bases, the J end by 7 bases, with 14 bases between. The V gene's germline CDR1 is GTSNPN and CDR2 SVGIG (reference sequence). The CDR3 is 13 residues long. The CDR3: CAWTSGGGQPQHF. Written as DNA, the CDR3 is TGTGCCTGGACAAGCGGGGGTGGGCAGCCCCAGCATTTT.

V and J are TRBV19 and TRBJ2-1; the match to TRBD2 covers 7 bases. CDR3 size: 16 residues. Germline V gives CDR1 LNHDA, CDR2 SQIVND (reference sequence). V trimming: 3 bases; J trimming: 7 bases; junction bases outside the gene matches: 12. CDR3 residues: CASSMSAGEELNEQFF. The DNA of the CDR3 is TGTGCCAGTAGTATGTCTGCGGGAGAGGAGCTGAATGAGCAGTTCTTC. Full variable domain (missing parts from reference TRBV19 and TRBJ2-1): DGGITQSPKYLFRKEGQNVTLSCEQNLNHDAMYWYRQDPGQGLRLIYYSQIVNDFQKGDIAEGYSVSREKKESFPLTVTSAQKNPTAFYLCASSMSAGEELNEQFFGPGTRLTVL.

V usage is TRBV5-6 and J usage is TRBJ2-5; TRBD2 agrees at 12 bases. Germline V lookup: CDR1 SGHDT, CDR2 YYEEEE. Trimming cost V 0 bases and J 1 base; bases outside gene matches: 4. The CDR3 totals 17 residues. CDR3 bases: TGTGCCAGCAGCTTGGCTGGACTAGCGGGATCCCAAGAGACCCAGTACTTC. The encoded protein is CASSLAGLAGSQETQYF.